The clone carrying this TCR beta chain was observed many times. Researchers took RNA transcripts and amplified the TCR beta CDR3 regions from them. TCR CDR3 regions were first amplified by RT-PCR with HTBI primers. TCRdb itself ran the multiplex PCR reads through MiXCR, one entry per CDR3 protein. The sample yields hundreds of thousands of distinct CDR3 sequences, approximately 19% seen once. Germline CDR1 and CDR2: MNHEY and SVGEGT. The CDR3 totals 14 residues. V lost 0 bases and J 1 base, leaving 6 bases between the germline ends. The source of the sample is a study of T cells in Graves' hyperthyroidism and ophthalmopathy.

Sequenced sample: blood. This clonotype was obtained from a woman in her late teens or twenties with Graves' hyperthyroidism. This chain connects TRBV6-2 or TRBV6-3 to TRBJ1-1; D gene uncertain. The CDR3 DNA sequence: TGTGCCAGCAGTTACTCTCTGAAGAACACTGAAGCTTTCTTT. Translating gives CASSYSLKNTEAFF.